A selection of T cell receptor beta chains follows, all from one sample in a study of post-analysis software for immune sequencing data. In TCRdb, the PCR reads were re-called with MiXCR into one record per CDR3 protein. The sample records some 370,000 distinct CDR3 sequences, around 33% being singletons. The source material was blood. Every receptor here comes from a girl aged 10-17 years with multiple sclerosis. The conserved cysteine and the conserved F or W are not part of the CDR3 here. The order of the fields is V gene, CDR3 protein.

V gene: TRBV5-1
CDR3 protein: ASSLESGGYT

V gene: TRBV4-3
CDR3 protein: ASSIGTSIYNEQF

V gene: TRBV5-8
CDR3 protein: ASSQTPLGAMGTEAF

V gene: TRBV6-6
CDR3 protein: ASRDPQERNSPLH

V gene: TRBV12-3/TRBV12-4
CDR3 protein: ASSHGVAGGRSSYNEQF

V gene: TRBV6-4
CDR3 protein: ASSSSANTGELF

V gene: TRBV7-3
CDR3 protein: ASSWRGAGEQF

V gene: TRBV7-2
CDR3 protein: ASSLGHAAGRPYEQY

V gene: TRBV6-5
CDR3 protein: ASSRLAGSTDTQY

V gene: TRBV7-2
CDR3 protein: ASSSQDYNSPLH

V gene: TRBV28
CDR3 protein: ASSLAQTNEQF

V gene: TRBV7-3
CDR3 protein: ASSFAPGAGANVLT

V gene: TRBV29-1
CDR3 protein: SVPGQGEEQY

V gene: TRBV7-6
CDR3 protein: ASSPPGVGNEQY

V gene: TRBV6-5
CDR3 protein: ASSYGTSGSSTDTQY

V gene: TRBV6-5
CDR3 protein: AVDGKPARNSPLH

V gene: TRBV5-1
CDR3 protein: ASSFGLAGGRTDTQY

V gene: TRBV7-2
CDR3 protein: ASSWSRTDTQY

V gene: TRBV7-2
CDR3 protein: ASSLVSGQPQH

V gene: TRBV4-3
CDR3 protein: ASSPTQGGLGAF

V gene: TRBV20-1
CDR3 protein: SARPPFEGQPQH

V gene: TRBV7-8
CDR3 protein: ASSPRGAQITDTQY

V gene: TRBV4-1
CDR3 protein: ASSQGGQNTEAF

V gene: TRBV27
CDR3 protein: ASSLLAGGPFNYGYT

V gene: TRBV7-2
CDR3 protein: ASSLSLWQSSTDTQY

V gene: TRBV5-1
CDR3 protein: ASSEGQGSSYEQY

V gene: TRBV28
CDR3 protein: ASSRPSGTLVHEQY

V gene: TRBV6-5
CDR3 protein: ASSYGPRGGGNTGELF

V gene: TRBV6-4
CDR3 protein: ASSVGRGETQY

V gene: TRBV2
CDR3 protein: ASSERGSLYEQY

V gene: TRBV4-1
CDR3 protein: ASSRGQRLSPLH

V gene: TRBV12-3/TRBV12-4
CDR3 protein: ASSFGPRLEQF

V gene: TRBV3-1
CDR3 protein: ASSQVSSATDTQY

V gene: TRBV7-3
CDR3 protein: ASSSGGPSYNEQF

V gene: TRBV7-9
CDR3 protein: ASSLLGRGQDEQY

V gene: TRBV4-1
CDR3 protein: ASSQDRGSSMNTEAF

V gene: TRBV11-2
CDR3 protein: ASSTGQGLKYEQY

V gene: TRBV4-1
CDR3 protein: ASSPSPSSGGAETQY

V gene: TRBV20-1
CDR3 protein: SAKTPGQGPSNYGYT

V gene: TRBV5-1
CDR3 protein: ASSLTSGGLGNTGELF

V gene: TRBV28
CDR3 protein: ASRGLGRGTNEQY

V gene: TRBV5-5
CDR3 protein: ASSLAATDTQY

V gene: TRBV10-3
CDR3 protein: AISERGALNTGELF

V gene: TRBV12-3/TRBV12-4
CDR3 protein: ASSTEQGARGLNEKLF